This T cell receptor beta chain was sequenced in a study of CD8 T cells in ankylosing spondylitis. Per germline, CDR1 SQVTM and CDR2 ANQGSEA. There are 12 residues in the CDR3. V lost 7 bases, J lost 0 bases, and 10 bases lay in between. Comments on this clonotype: Antigen: not known.

Study-wide results and limits: There were earlier reports of some motif variants in reactive arthritis synovial fluid and blood.

Making use of molecular barcodes, quantitative 5'-RACE generated TCR beta libraries. TCRdb reprocessed the 5' RACE reads with MiXCR, giving one entry per CDR3 protein. The repertoire includes hundreds of thousands of distinct CDR3 sequences, about 20% of them detected once, and approximately 14% sits in the top ten. V and J are TRBV29-1 and TRBJ2-7; D is unclear. The sequence came from a male donor with ankylosing spondylitis or in good health (not recorded which). The source material was blood, either unsorted or a sorted T cell fraction (not recorded which). The CDR3 is CSAGRTSYEQYF. CDR3 DNA: TGCAGCGCTGGACGGACCTCCTACGAGCAGTACTTC.